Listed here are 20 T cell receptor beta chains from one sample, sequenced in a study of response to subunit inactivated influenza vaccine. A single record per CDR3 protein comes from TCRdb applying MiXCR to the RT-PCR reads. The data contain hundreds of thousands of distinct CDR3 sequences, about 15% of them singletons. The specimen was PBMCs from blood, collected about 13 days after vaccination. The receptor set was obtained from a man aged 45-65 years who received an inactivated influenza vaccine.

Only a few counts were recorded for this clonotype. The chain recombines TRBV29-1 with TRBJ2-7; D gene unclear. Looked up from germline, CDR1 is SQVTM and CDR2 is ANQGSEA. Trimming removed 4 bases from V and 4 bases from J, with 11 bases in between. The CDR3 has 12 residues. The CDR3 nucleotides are TGCAGCGTTGGGACGGAAAGATACGAGCAGTACTTC. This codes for CSVGTERYEQYF.

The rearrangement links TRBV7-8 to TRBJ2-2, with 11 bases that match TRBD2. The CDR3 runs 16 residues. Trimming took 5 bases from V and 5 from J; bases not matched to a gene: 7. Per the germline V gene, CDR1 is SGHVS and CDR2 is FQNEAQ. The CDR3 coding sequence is TGTGCCAGCAGCCTGCGACTAGCGGGGAGGACCGGGGAGCTGTTTTTT. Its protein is CASSLRLAGRTGELFF.

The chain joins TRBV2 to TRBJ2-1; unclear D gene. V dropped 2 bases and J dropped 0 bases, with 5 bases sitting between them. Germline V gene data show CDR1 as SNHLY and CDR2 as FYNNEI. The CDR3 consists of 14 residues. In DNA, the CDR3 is TGTGCCAGCAGTGAATCATCCTCCTACAATGAGCAGTTCTTC. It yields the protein CASSESSSYNEQFF.

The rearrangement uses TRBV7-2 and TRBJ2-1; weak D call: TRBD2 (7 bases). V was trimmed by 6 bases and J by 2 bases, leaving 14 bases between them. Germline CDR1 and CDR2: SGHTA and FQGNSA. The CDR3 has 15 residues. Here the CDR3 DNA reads TGTGCCAGCAGGGGTGCCGGGGGGCCCTACAATGAGCAGTTCTTC. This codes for CASRGAGGPYNEQFF.

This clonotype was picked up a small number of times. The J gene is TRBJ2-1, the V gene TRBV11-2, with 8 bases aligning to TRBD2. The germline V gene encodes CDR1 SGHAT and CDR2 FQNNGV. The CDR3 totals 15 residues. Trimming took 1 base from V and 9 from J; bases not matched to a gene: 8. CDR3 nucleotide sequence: TGTGCCAGCAGCTTAGCGGGGGGGCAGTGGGGTGAGCAGTTCTTC. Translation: CASSLAGGQWGEQFF.

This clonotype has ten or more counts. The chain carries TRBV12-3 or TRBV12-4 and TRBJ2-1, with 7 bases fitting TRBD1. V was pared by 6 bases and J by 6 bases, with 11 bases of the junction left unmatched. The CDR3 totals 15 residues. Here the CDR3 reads CASSRGQLSFNEQFF. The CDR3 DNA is TGTGCCAGCAGCCGGGGACAGTTGAGTTTCAATGAGCAGTTCTTC.

The chain's CDR3 is CAIKLSGQGTDTQYF. CDR3 DNA sequence: TGTGCCATCAAACTCTCGGGACAGGGGACAGATACGCAGTATTTT. The rearrangement links TRBV10-3 to TRBJ2-3; 10 positions agree with TRBD1. Germline-derived CDR1 and CDR2 are ENHRY and SYGVKD. Trimming at V came to 7 bases and at J to 3 bases, leaving 7 bases not matched to a gene. The CDR3 totals 15 residues.

The DNA of the CDR3 is TGTGCCAGCAGCTTGGGAGGACAGGGGGCTCGGGAGACCCAGTACTTC. Amino acids: CASSLGGQGARETQYF. This chain connects TRBV5-5 to TRBJ2-5; 11 bases align to TRBD1. Germline V gives CDR1 SGHKS, CDR2 YYEKEE (reference sequence). V dropped 0 bases and J dropped 5; count of bases not matched to a gene: 6. This CDR3 has 16 amino acids.

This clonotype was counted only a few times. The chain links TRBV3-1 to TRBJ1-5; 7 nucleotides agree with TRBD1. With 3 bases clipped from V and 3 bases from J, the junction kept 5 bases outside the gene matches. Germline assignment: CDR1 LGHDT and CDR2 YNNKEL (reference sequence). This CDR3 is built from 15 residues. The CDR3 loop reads CASSQQQGSNQPQHF. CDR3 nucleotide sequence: TGTGCCAGCAGCCAGCAACAGGGGTCCAATCAGCCCCAGCATTTT.

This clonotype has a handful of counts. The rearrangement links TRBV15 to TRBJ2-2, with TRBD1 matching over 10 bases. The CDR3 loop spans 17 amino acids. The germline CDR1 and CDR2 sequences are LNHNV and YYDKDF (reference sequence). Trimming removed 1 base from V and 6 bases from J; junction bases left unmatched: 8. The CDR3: CATSRAVTGGAPGELFF. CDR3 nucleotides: TGTGCCACCAGCAGAGCTGTGACAGGGGGCGCCCCCGGGGAGCTGTTTTTT.

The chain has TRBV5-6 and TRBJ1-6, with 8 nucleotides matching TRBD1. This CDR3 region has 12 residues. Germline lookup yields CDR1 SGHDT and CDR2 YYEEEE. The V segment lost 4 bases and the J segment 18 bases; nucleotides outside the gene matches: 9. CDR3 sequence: CASSVRQGTRHF. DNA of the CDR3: TGTGCCAGCAGCGTAAGACAGGGGACGCGCCACTTT.

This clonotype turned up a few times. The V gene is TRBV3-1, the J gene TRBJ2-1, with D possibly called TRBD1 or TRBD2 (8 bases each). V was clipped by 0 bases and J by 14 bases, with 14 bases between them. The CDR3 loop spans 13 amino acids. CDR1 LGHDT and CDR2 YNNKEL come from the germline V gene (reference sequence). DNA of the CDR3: TGTGCCAGCAGCCAAGATAGCGGGACAGGAAAGTTCTTC. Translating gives CASSQDSGTGKFF.

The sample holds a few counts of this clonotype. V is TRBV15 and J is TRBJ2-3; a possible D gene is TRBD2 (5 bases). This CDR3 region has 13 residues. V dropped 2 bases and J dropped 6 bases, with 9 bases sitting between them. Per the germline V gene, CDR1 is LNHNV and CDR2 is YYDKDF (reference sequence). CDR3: CATSRPGSDTQYF. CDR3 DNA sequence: TGTGCCACCAGCAGACCGGGGTCGGATACGCAGTATTTT.

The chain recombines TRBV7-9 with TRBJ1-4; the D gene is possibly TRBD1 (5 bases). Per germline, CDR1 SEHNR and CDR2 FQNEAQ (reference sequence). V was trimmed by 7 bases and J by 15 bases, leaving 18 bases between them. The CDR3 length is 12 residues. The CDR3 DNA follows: TGTGCCAGCACCGTTGGGGGAGAACCTTTGTTTTTT. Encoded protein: CASTVGGEPLFF.

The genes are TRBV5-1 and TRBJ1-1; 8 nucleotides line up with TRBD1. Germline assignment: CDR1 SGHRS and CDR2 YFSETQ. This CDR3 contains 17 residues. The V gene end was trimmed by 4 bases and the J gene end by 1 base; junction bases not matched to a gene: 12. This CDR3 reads CASSRETTGAENTEAFF. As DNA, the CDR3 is TGCGCCAGCAGCCGCGAGACGACAGGGGCGGAGAACACTGAAGCTTTCTTT.

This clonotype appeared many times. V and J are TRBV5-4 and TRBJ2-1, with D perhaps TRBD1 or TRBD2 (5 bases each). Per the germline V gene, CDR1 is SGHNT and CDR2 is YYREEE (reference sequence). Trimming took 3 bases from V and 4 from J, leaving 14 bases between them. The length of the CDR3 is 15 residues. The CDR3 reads CASSSGTTGYNEQFF. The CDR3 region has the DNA TGTGCCAGCAGCTCCGGGACCACCGGGTACAATGAGCAGTTCTTC.

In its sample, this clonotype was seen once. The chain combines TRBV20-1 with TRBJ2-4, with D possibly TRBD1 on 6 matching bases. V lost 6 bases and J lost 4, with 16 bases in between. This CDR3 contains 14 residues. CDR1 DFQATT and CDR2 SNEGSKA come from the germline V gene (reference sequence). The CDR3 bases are TGCAGTGCAGGAGGACAGTCACCAAAAAACATTCAGTACTTC. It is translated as CSAGGQSPKNIQYF.

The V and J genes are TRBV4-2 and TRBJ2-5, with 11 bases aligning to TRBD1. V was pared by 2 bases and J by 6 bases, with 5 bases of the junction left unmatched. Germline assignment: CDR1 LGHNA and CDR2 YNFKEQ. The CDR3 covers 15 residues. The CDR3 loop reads CASSQPGQGAKTQYF. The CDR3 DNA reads TGTGCCAGCAGCCAACCCGGACAGGGGGCGAAGACCCAGTACTTC.

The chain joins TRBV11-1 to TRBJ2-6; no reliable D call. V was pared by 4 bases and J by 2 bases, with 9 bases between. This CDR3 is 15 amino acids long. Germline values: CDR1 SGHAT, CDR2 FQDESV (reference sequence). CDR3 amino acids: CASSSRMAGANVLTF. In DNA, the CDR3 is TGTGCCAGCAGCTCCCGGATGGCTGGGGCCAACGTCCTGACTTTC.

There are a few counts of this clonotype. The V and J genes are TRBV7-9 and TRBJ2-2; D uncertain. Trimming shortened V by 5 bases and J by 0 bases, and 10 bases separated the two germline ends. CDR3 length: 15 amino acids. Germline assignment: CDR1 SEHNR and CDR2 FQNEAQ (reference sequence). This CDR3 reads CASSLQQANTGELFF. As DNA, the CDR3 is TGTGCCAGCAGCCTTCAGCAAGCGAACACCGGGGAGCTGTTTTTT. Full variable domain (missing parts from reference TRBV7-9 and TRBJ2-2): DTGVSQNPRHKITKRGQNVTFRCDPISEHNRLYWYRQTLGQGPEFLTYFQNEAQLEKSRLLSDRFSAERPKGSFSTLEIQRTEQGDSAMYLCASSLQQANTGELFFGEGSRLTVL.